The 14 T cell receptor beta chains listed next were all sequenced from one sample in a study of post-analysis software for immune sequencing data. Study conclusions and caveats: Several TRBV segments (TRBV5-6, TRBV5-1 and TRBV20-1 among them) occurred more frequently in patients than in controls.

The library was made from cDNA and included unique molecular identifiers. One entry per CDR3 protein results from TCRdb running MiXCR on the PCR reads. The table includes 750,000 to 900,000 distinct CDR3 sequences, roughly 50% detected once. No antigen has been assigned to these receptors. The sequenced sample consisted of blood. These receptors were taken from a girl aged 5-17 years with multiple sclerosis.

This clonotype was counted between two and nine times. The chain recombines TRBV3-1 with TRBJ2-3; D might be TRBD2 (6 bases). Germline loops: CDR1 LGHDT, CDR2 YNNKEL (reference sequence). V was trimmed by 7 bases and J by 4 bases, leaving 24 bases between them. CDR3 size: 17 residues. CDR3 protein: CASTRDPGGSRADTQYF. The CDR3 nucleotides read TGTGCCAGCACCCGAGACCCCGGAGGGTCGAGGGCAGATACGCAGTATTTT.

This clonotype was detected once. V is TRBV7-9 and J is TRBJ1-1; D is uncertain. Trimming took off 1 base at V and 0 bases at J, with 9 bases between the two ends. Per the germline V gene, CDR1 is SEHNR and CDR2 is FQNEAQ (reference sequence). The CDR3 spans 15 residues. The CDR3 loop reads CASSLEGEMNTEAFF. The CDR3, as DNA: TGTGCCAGCAGCTTAGAGGGAGAAATGAACACTGAAGCTTTCTTT.

V is TRBV13 and J is TRBJ2-3; D may be TRBD1 or TRBD2 (6 bases each). With 3 bases removed from V and 5 bases from J, the gap between germline ends came to 18 bases. The CDR3 extends over 16 amino acids. The germline V gene encodes CDR1 PRHDT and CDR2 FYEKMQ (reference sequence). CDR3 loop: CASSFILGGAGDTQYF. CDR3 nucleotides: TGTGCCAGCAGCTTTATCTTGGGGGGCGCGGGAGATACGCAGTATTTT. The entire variable domain, with the rest obtained from reference TRBV13 and TRBJ2-3, is as follows: AAGVIQSPRHLIKEKRETATLKCYPIPRHDTVYWYQQGPGQDPQFLISFYEKMQSDKGSIPDRFSAQQFSDYHSELNMSSLELGDSALYFCASSFILGGAGDTQYFGPGTRLTVL.

This clonotype appeared a few times. The chain is built from TRBV6-2 or TRBV6-3 and TRBJ2-5, with unresolved D. Germline V lookup: CDR1 MNHEY, CDR2 SVGEGT. The CDR3 loop spans 12 amino acids. The germline V and J ends were trimmed by 1 base and 3 bases, with 3 bases remaining between them. The CDR3 nucleotides are TGTGCCAGCAGTTACTTCGAAGAGACCCAGTACTTC. Translated: CASSYFEETQYF.

This clonotype occurred a few times. The chain links TRBV12-3 or TRBV12-4 to TRBJ2-4, with D tentatively TRBD1 (5 bases). This CDR3 is 14 amino acids long. V shed 2 bases and J shed 7 bases, with 12 bases lying between them. The DNA for the CDR3 is TGTGCCAGCAGTTTACGGACCAAGGGGAACATTCAGTACTTC. Translated, it gives CASSLRTKGNIQYF.

The chain recombines TRBV6-1 with TRBJ2-7; D might be TRBD1 or TRBD2, each matching 5 bases. There are 10 residues in the CDR3. Germline V CDR1 and CDR2: MNHNS, SASEGT. V lost 3 bases and J 10 bases, leaving 7 bases between the germline ends. CDR3 sequence reads: CASSDRDQYF. Here the CDR3 DNA reads TGTGCCAGCAGTGACAGGGACCAGTACTTC.

The chain employs TRBV29-1 and TRBJ1-5; D unclear. This CDR3 has 14 residues. The V gene lost 4 bases and the J gene lost 1 base, with 11 bases spanning the gap. Germline CDR1 is SQVTM and CDR2 is ANQGSEA. The DNA for the CDR3 is TGCAGCGTTGCTTCGGGCGAAAGCAATCAGCCCCAGCATTTT. The encoded protein is CSVASGESNQPQHF.

The CDR3 coding sequence is TGCAGTGCTACCCGGGACAGCTCCTACGAGCAGTACTTC. Translating it yields CSATRDSSYEQYF. The rearrangement joins TRBV20-1 to TRBJ2-7; 7 nucleotides line up with TRBD1. The J segment lost 0 bases and the V segment lost 4 bases, leaving 3 bases of the junction unmatched. The CDR3 covers 13 residues. CDR1 and CDR2 from the germline V gene are DFQATT and SNEGSKA (reference sequence).

A few counts support this clonotype. V usage is TRBV5-6 and J usage is TRBJ1-2; D gene uncertain. The CDR3 sequence is 15 residues long. Germline V gene sequence: CDR1 SGHDT, CDR2 YYEEEE. V was shortened by 1 base and J by 6 bases, with 16 bases between the two germline ends. The CDR3 here is CASSLIPAPGDGYTF. As DNA, the CDR3 is TGTGCCAGCAGCTTGATACCGGCGCCTGGAGATGGCTACACCTTC.

A note on this clonotype: The junction and the germline gene differ at one end; a read error may be behind it. The V call is TRBV4-2, the J call TRBJ2-7; maybe TRBD2 (6 bases). This CDR3 has 16 residues. Germline CDR1 LGHNA, CDR2 YNFKEQ. CDR3: CTSSQDMTGASYEQYF. CDR3 nucleotides: TGTACCAGCAGCCAAGATATGACGGGAGCGTCCTACGAGCAGTACTTC.

This clonotype was counted only a few times. This sequence joins TRBV12-3 or TRBV12-4 and TRBJ2-3, with D possibly TRBD1 on 5 matching bases. The CDR3 extends over 13 amino acids. V shed 6 bases and J shed 4 bases, with 11 bases lying between them. The CDR3 DNA sequence: TGTGCCAGCAGCTTCTTAGGGGCAGATACGCAGTATTTT. Protein sequence: CASSFLGADTQYF.

This clonotype was detected only a few times. The chain recombines TRBV7-3 with TRBJ2-1; 9 bases are shared with TRBD2. The junction had 14 bases not matched to a gene; V was cut back by 4 bases and J by 4 bases. Germline CDR1 SGHTA, CDR2 FQGTGA. The CDR3 has 18 amino acids. The CDR3: CASSSRGISGSPYNEQFF. The CDR3 coding sequence is TGTGCCAGCAGCTCCCGGGGGATTAGCGGGAGCCCATACAATGAGCAGTTCTTC. Complete variable domain (other parts from reference TRBV7-3 and TRBJ2-1): GAGVSQTPSNKVTEKGKYVELRCDPISGHTALYWYRQSLGQGPEFLIYFQGTGAADDSGLPNDRFFAVRPEGSVSTLKIQRTERGDSAVYLCASSSRGISGSPYNEQFFGPGTRLTVL.

This clonotype has just a few counts. The rearrangement links TRBV5-1 to TRBJ1-2; D not resolved. The V gene lost 3 bases and the J gene lost 0 bases, with 9 bases spanning the gap. Germline values: CDR1 SGHRS, CDR2 YFSETQ. The CDR3 length is 14 residues. DNA for the CDR3: TGCGCCAGCAGCTCAGCGACTTCTAACTATGGCTACACCTTC. It translates to CASSSATSNYGYTF.

This clonotype has more than one count but fewer than ten. The rearrangement uses TRBV10-3 and TRBJ2-7; 8 bases are shared with TRBD2. The CDR3 has 14 amino acids. Germline-derived CDR1 and CDR2 are ENHRY and SYGVKD. V lost 7 bases to trimming and J lost 5 bases; unmatched junction nucleotides: 10. The CDR3 spells CAIKSSGGPDEQYF. CDR3 in DNA: TGTGCCATCAAGTCCTCGGGAGGGCCTGACGAGCAGTACTTC.